The present T cell receptor (beta chain) was sequenced within a study of OX40 agonist ivuxolimab in advanced cancers. Looking at the study overall: Patients in dose escalation had liver, melanoma, kidney or head and neck cancers. Study conclusions and caveats: At 0.1 to 3.0 mg/kg, clonal expansion of CD4+ and CD8+ blood T cells had occurred by week 6. Some nonresponders additionally presented with little normalized T-cell clonal expansion.

The length of the CDR3 is 12 residues. Trimming stripped 6 bases from V and 0 bases from J, with 3 bases between. Germline V lookup: CDR1 SNHLY, CDR2 FYNNEI. On this clone: Antigen specificity is unknown. Other DNA sequences in this specimen translate into the identical CDR3.

Patients were ineligible given autoimmune disease history or systemic immunosuppression. Only in-frame clones appear in the TCRdb table, and some are missing; sequencing was by immunoSEQ multiplex PCR. The data contain 70,000 or so clones, around 87% of them singletons. The source of this sequence is an adult with an advanced solid tumor such as melanoma, head and neck, liver or kidney cancer. The material was CD4+ or CD8+ T cells sorted from blood, obtained in a trial of the OX40 agonist ivuxolimab. The chain employs TRBV2 and TRBJ1-5, with D uncertain. DNA of the CDR3: TGTGCCAGCAGGGGTAGCAATCAGCCCCAGCATTTT. Protein: CASRGSNQPQHF.